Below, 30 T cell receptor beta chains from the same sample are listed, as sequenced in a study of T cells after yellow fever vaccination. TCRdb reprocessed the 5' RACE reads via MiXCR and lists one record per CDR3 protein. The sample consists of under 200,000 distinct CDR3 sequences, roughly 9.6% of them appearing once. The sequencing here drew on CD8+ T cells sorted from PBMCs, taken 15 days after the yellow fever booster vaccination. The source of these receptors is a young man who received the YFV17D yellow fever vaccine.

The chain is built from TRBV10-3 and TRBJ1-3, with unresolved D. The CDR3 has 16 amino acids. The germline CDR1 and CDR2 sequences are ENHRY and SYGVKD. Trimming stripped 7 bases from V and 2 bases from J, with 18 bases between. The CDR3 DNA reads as TGTGCCATCACCCCGGTAAGGGCGCTCCCTGGAAACACCATATATTTT. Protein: CAITPVRALPGNTIYF.

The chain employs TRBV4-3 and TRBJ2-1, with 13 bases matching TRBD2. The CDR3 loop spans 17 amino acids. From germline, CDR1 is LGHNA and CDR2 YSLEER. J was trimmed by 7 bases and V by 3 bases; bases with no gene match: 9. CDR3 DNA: TGCGCCAGCAGCCAGGCTCCCGGACTAGCGGGGGAGAATGAGCAGTTCTTC. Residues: CASSQAPGLAGENEQFF.

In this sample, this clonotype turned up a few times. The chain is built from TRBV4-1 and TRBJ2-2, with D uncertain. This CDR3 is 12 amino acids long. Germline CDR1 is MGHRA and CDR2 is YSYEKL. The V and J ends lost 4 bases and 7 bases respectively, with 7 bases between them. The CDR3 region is CASSPDVGELFF. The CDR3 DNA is TGCGCCAGCAGCCCCGACGTCGGGGAGCTGTTTTTT.

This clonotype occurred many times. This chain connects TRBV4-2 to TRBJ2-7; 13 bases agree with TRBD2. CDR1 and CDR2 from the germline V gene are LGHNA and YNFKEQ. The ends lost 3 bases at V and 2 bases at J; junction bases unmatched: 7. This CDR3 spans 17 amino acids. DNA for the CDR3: TGTGCCAGCAGCCAGGTTACCGGGACTAGCGGGACCTACGAGCAGTACTTC. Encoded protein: CASSQVTGTSGTYEQYF.

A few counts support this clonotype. For the CDR3, the DNA is TGTGCCACCAGCAGAGATCGACTAGCGGGGCTGTATGAGCAGTTCTTC. Translated: CATSRDRLAGLYEQFF. The chain links TRBV15 to TRBJ2-1; 11 bases match TRBD2. Germline CDR1 LNHNV, CDR2 YYDKDF (reference sequence). CDR3 length: 16 residues. The V segment lost 0 bases and the J segment 8 bases; nucleotides outside the gene matches: 6.

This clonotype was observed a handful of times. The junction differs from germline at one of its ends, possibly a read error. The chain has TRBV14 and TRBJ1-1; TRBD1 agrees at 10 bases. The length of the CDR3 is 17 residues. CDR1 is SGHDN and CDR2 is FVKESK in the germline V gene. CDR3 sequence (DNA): TGTGCCAGCAGCGAAGACAGGGGGCGAGCCTTGAACACTGAAGCTTTCTTT. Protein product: CASSEDRGRALNTEAFF.

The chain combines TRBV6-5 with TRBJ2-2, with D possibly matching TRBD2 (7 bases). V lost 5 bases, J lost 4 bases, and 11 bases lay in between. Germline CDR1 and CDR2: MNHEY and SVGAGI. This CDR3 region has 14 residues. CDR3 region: CASSQGRGTGELFF. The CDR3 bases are TGTGCCAGCAGTCAGGGGAGGGGCACCGGGGAGCTGTTTTTT.

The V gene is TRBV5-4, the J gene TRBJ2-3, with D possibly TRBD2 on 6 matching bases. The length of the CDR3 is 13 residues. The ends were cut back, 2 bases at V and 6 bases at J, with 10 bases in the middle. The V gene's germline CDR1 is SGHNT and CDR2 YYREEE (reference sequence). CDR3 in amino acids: CASSLRTTDTQYF. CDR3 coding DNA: TGTGCCAGCAGCTTAAGGACTACTGATACGCAGTATTTT.

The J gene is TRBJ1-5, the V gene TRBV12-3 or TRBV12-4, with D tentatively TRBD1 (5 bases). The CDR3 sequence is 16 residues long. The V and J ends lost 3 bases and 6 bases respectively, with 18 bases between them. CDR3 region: CASSFGYARGAQPQHF. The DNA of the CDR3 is TGTGCCAGCAGTTTCGGATATGCCCGAGGGGCTCAGCCCCAGCATTTT.

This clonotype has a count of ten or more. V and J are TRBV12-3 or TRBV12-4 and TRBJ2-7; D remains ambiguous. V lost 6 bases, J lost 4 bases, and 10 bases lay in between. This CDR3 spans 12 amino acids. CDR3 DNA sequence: TGTGCCAGCAGCCCGAGTGGTTACGAGCAGTACTTC. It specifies CASSPSGYEQYF.

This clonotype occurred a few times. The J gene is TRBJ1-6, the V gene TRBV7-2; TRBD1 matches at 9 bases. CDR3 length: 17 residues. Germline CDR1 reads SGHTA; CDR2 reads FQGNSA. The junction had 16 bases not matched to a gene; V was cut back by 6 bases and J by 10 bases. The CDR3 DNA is TGTGCCAGCAGGTTCTCACGTGGACAGGGGCCCGACTCACCCCTCCACTTT. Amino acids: CASRFSRGQGPDSPLHF.

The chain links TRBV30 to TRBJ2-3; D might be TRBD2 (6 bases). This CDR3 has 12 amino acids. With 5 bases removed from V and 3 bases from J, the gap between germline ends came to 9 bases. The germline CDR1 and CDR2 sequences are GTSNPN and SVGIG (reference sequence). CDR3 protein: CAWEEGTDTQYF. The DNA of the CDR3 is TGTGCCTGGGAGGAGGGGACAGATACGCAGTATTTT.

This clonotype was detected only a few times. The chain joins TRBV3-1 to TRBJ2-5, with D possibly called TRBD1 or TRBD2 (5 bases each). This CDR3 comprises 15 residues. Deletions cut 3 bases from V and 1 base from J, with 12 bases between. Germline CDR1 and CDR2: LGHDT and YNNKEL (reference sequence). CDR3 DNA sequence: TGTGCCAGCAGCCACTCCGGGACCATCCAAGAGACCCAGTACTTC. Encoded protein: CASSHSGTIQETQYF.

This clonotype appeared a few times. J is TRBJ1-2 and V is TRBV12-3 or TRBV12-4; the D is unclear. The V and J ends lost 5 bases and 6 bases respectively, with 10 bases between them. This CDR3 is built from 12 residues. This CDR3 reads CASSQFVDGYTF. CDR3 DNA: TGTGCCAGCAGTCAGTTCGTCGATGGCTACACCTTC.

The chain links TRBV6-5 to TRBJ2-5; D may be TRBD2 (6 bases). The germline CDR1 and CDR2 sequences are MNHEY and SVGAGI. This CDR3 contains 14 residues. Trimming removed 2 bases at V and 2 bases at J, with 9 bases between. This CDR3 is CASSYGGLQETQYF. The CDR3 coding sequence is TGTGCCAGCAGTTACGGGGGACTGCAAGAGACCCAGTACTTC.

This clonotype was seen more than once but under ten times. The CDR3 DNA is TGCGCCAGCAGTGATGGTGCTAGCGGACCTTACGAGCAGTACTTC. As protein: CASSDGASGPYEQYF. V and J are TRBV10-2 and TRBJ2-7; 7 bases align to TRBD2. The CDR3 contains 15 residues. CDR1 and CDR2 (germline): WSHSY, SAAADI. J gave up 4 bases and V 3 bases, and 9 bases lay outside the gene matches.

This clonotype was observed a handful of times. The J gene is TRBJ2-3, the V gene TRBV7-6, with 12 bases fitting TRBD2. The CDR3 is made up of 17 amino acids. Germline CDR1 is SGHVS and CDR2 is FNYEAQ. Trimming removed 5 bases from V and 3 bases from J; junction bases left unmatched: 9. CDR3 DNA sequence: TGTGCCAGCAGCCCTCTAGCGGGGGGGCTTGGGACAGATACGCAGTATTTT. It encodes CASSPLAGGLGTDTQYF. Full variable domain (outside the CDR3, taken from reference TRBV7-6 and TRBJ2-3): GAGVSQSPRYKVTKRGQDVALRCDPISGHVSLYWYRQALGQGPEFLTYFNYEAQQDKSGLPNDRFSAERPEGSISTLTIQRTEQRDSAMYRCASSPLAGGLGTDTQYFGPGTRLTVL.

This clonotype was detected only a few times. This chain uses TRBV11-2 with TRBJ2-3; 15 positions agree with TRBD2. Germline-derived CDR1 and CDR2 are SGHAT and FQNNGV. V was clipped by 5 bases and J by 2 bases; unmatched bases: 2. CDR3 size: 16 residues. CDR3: CASSGLAGGPTDTQYF. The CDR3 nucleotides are TGTGCCAGCAGCGGACTAGCGGGGGGGCCCACAGATACGCAGTATTTT.

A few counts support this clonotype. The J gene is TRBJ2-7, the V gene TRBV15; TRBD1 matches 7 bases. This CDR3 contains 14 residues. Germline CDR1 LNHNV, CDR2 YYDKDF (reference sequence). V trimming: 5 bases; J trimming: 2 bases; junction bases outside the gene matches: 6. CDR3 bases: TGTGCCACCAGCGTCCCGGGACAGCCCTACGAGCAGTACTTC. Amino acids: CATSVPGQPYEQYF.

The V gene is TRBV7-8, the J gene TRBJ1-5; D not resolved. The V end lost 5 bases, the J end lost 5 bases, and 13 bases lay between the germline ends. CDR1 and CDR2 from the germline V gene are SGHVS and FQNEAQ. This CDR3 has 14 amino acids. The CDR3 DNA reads TGTGCCAGCAGCGTCGGGGTCGTTGATCAGCCCCAGCATTTT. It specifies CASSVGVVDQPQHF.

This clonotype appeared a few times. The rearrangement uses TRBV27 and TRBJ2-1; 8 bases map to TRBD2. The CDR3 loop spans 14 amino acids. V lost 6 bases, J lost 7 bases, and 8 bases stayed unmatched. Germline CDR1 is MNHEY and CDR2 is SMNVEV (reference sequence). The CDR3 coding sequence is TGTGCCAGCAGGCCGACTAGCGTAGGGAATGAGCAGTTCTTC. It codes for CASRPTSVGNEQFF.

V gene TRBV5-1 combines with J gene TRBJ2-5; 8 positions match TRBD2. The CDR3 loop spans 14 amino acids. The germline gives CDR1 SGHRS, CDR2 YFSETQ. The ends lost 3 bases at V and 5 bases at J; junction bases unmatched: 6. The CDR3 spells CASSSGRGVETQYF. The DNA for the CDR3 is TGCGCCAGCAGCTCAGGGCGGGGGGTCGAGACCCAGTACTTC.

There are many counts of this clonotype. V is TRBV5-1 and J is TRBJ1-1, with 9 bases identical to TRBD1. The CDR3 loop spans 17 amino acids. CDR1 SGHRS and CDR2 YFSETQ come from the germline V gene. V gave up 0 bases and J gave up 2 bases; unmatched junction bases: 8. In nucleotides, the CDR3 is TGCGCCAGCAGCTTGGAGGTGGACAGGGGAGCCAACACTGAAGCTTTCTTT. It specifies CASSLEVDRGANTEAFF.

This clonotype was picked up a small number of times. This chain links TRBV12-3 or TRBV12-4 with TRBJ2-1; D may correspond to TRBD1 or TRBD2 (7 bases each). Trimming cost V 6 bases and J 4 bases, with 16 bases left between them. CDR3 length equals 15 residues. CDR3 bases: TGTGCCAGCAGCCTTACAGGGGAGGGTTACAATGAGCAGTTCTTC. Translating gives CASSLTGEGYNEQFF.

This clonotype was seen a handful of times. In DNA, the CDR3 is TGCGCCAGCAGCACGGACTACCTGACCTACGAGCAGTACGTC. Translating gives CASSTDYLTYEQYV. The chain joins TRBV5-1 to TRBJ2-7, with D tentatively TRBD2 (6 bases). V was cut by 4 bases and J by 2 bases, with 13 bases left in between. The CDR3 has 14 residues. Per the germline V gene, CDR1 is SGHRS and CDR2 is YFSETQ.

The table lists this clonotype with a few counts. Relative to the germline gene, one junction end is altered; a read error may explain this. CDR3 sequence: CASSFRGQADF. Here the CDR3 DNA reads TGTGCCAGCAGTTTTAGGGGTCAGGCCGACTTC. The V gene is TRBV12-3 or TRBV12-4, the J gene TRBJ2-1; D is possibly TRBD1 (5 bases). The CDR3 is 11 residues long.

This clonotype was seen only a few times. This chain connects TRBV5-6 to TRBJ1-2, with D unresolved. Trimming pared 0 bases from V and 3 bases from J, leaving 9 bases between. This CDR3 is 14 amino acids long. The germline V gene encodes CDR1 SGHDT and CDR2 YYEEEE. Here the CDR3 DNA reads TGTGCCAGCAGCTTGGAGGGCCGTTACTATGGCTACACCTTC. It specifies CASSLEGRYYGYTF.

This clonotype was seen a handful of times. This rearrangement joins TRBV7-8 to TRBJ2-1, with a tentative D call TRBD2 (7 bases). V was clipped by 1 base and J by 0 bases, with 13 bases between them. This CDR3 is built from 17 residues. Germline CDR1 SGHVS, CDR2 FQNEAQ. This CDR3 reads CASSLGGRGGSYNEQFF. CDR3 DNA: TGTGCCAGCAGCTTAGGAGGGAGGGGGGGCTCCTACAATGAGCAGTTCTTC.

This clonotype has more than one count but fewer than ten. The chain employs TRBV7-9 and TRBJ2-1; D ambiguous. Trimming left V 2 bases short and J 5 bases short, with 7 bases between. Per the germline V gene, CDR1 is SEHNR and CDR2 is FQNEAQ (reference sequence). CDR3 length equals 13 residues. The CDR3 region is CASSLSANNEQFF. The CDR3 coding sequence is TGTGCCAGCAGCTTATCGGCTAACAATGAGCAGTTCTTC.

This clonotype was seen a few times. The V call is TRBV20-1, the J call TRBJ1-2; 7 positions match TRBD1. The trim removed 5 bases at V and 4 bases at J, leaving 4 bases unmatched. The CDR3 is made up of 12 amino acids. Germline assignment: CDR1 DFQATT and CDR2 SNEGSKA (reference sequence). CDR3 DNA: TGCAGTGCTGTGAGGGGGCCCTATGGCTACACCTTC. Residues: CSAVRGPYGYTF.